This T cell receptor (beta chain) was sequenced in a study of post-analysis software for immune sequencing data. The TCR beta cDNA libraries carried unique molecular identifiers. A population of roughly 0.9 to 11 million T cells gave rise to about half a million cDNA molecules. TCRdb recomputed calls from the PCR reads with MiXCR, one row per CDR3 protein. Of 150,000 or so distinct CDR3 sequences in the sample, approximately 35% were seen once. The ends lost 5 bases at V and 6 bases at J; junction bases unmatched: 17. This CDR3 contains 18 residues. This rearrangement joins TRBV12-3 or TRBV12-4 to TRBJ2-5, with 11 bases identical to TRBD2. Sequences were derived from blood, sampled after autologous hematopoietic stem cell transplantation. The receptor was isolated from a girl aged 10-17 years with multiple sclerosis. CDR3 in amino acids: CASSLGSGTSGPGKTQYF. CDR3 nucleotides: TGTGCCAGCAGTCTAGGGTCCGGGACTAGCGGTCCTGGAAAGACCCAGTACTTC.